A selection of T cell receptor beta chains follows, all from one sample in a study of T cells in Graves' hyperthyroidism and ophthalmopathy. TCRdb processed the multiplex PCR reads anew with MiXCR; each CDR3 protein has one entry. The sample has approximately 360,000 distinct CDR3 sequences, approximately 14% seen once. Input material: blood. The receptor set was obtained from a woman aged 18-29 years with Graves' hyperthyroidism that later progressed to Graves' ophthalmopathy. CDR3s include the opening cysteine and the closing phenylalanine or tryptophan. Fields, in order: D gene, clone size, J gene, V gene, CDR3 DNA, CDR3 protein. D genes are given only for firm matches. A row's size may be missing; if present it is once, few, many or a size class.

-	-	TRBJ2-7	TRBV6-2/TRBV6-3	TGTGCCAGCAGTTTCTTTCCGGGACCAGATCCCTACGAGCAGTACTTC	CASSFFPGPDPYEQYF
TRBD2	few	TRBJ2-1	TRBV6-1	TGTGCCAGCAGCGCGGGACTAGCGGGTTACAATGAGCAGCTCTTC	CASSAGLAGYNEQLF
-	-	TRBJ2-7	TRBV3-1	TGTGCCAGCAGCTCTTGGGCGTGGCAGGGCCCCTACGAGCAGTACTTC	CASSSWAWQGPYEQYF
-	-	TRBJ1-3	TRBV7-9	TGTGCCAGCAGCTCCAAACCCCATAACGTAAGCTCTGGAAACACCATATATTTT	CASSSKPHNVSSGNTIYF
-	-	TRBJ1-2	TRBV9	TGTGCCAGCAGCGTAGGTACGGGGTCCTATGGCTACACCTTC	CASSVGTGSYGYTF
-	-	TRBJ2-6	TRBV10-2	TGCGCCAGCAGTGGGTTAGGTAGGCTGACATTCTCTGGGGCCAACGTCCTGACTTTC	CASSGLGRLTFSGANVLTF
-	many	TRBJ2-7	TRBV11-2	TGTGCCAGCACCACAGGTGACAGCTTATCCCACGAGCAGTACTTC	CASTTGDSLSHEQYF
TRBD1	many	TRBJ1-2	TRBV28	TGTGCCAGCAGTACACTGACAGGGAACTATGGCTACACCTTC	CASSTLTGNYGYTF
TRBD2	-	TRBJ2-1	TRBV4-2	TGTGCCAGCAGAGGGGCGGGGACTAGCGGCCCCGAGAGGTTCAATGAGCAGTTCTTC	CASRGAGTSGPERFNEQFF
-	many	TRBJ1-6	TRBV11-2	TGTGCCAGCAGCTTAGGGGATACCTATTCACCCCTCCACTTT	CASSLGDTYSPLHF